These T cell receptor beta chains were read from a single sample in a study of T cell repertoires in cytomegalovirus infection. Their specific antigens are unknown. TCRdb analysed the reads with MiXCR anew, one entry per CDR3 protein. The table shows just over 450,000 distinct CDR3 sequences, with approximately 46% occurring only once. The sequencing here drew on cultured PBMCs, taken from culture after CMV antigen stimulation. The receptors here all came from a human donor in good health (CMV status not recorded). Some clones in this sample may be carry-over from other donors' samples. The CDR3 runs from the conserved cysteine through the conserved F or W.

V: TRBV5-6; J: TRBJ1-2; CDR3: CASSLSLQGRNYGYTF
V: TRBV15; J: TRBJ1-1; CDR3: CATSREIGQLNTEAFF
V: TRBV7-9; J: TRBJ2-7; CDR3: CASMAGSSYEQYF
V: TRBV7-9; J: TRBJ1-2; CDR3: CASSLEEVYGYTF
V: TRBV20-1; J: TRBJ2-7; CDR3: CSASYRIYEQYF
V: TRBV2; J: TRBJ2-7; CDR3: CASMGGMTALEQYF
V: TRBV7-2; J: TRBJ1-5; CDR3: CASSEEGATTYSNQPQHF
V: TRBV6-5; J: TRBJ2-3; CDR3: CASSRGTKKGDTQYF
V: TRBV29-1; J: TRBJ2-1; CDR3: CSVTSWREQFF
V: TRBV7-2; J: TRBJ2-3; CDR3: CASSLAPTRLAGPDTQYF
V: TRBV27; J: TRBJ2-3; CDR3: CASSFHRAPDTQYF
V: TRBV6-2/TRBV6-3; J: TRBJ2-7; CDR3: CASSWTSGTILSYEQYF
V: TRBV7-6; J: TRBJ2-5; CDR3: CASSTAGQTETQYF
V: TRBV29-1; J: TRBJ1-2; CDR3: CSVEEGNNYGYTF
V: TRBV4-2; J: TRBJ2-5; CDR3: CASSQDHRRGSETQYF
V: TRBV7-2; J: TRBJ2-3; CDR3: CASSFGTGTDTQYF
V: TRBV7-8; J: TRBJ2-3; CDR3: CASSPSAGDTDTQYF
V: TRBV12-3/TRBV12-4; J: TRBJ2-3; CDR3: CASSYGGDTQYF
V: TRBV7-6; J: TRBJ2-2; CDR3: CASSLVAGGRSGELFF
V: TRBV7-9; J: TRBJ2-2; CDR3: CASSYGGELFF
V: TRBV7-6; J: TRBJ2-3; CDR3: CASSLAAPPDTQYF
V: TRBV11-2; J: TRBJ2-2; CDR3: CASSGVGGLYTGELFF
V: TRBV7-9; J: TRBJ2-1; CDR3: CASSPPRQVNEQFF
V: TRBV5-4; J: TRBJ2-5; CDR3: CASSLDGGRRETQYF
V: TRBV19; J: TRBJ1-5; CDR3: CASSMGSHSNQPQHF
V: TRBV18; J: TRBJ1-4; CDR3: CASSPGQSREKLFF
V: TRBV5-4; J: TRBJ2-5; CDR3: CASSLGLALQETQYF
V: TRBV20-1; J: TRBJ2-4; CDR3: CSTGGGAGRDIQYF
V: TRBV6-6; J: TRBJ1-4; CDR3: CASSYSQGANEKLFF
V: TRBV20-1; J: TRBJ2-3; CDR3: CSARDGRAATDTQYF
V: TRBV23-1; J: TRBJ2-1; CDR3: CASSLTPGTRDNEQFF